What follows describes a single TCR beta chain. This entry is derived from a study of shared clonotypes between healthy human individuals. From germline, CDR1 is SGHRS and CDR2 YFSETQ. V lost 2 bases and J lost 4, with 13 bases in between. This CDR3 has 14 amino acids. The assay was carried out at the deep level. An even split of each subset's genomic DNA across several immunoSEQ plates was performed. The method was immunoSEQ multiplex PCR; TCRdb's version includes in-frame clones alone and lacks a portion of them. The repertoire holds 2 million to 2.5 million clones, just under 95% seen once, with about 1.1% in the top ten. In the naive CD8 group, cells lacked CD45RO and were positively selected for CCR7, so terminally differentiated effector memory CD45RA+ cells were left out. Donors had no recently reported acute infections or vaccinations and were HIV-negative.

Sequenced sample: naive CD8+ T cells sorted from blood. The source is a man aged 18 to 29 in good health. The J gene is TRBJ2-7, the V gene TRBV5-1; a possible D gene is TRBD1 (5 bases). The CDR3 DNA reads as TGCGCCAGCAGCTTTCAGGGCAATATGTACGAGCAGTACTTC. It encodes CASSFQGNMYEQYF. The full variable domain, with the rest looked up from reference TRBV5-1 and TRBJ2-7, is KAGVTQTPRYLIKTRGQQVTLSCSPISGHRSVSWYQQTPGQGLQFLFEYFSETQRNKGNFPGRFSGRQFSNSRSEMNVSTLELGDSALYLCASSFQGNMYEQYFGPGTRLTVT.